This record looks at one TCR beta chain sequence and its context. The antigen is unknown. These data come from a study of cytomegalovirus exposure and HLA in healthy donors. In the study overall: Early released data comprised 75 million to 100 million unique TCRs from HLA-typed donors.

The study ran its PCR with 60 Vbeta and 13 Jbeta primers. Assay used: immunoSEQ multiplex PCR; TCRdb lists only in-frame clones, some missing. The table shows about 140,000 clones, with over 50% occurring only once. V trimming: 3 bases; J trimming: 5 bases; junction bases outside the gene matches: 6. Germline CDR1 reads SGHNT; CDR2 reads YYREEE (reference sequence). The CDR3 sequence is 15 residues long. Whole-study findings and limits: The listing of fewer than 200 TCR beta chains classed them as cytomegalovirus-associated.

The chain is built from TRBV5-4 and TRBJ2-2; 8 bases line up with TRBD1. Sequencing was performed on PBMCs. This clonotype originated in a human donor in good health. CDR3 nucleotides: TGTGCCAGCAGCTACGGACAGGGAAGGACCGGGGAGCTGTTTTTT. Its translation is CASSYGQGRTGELFF.